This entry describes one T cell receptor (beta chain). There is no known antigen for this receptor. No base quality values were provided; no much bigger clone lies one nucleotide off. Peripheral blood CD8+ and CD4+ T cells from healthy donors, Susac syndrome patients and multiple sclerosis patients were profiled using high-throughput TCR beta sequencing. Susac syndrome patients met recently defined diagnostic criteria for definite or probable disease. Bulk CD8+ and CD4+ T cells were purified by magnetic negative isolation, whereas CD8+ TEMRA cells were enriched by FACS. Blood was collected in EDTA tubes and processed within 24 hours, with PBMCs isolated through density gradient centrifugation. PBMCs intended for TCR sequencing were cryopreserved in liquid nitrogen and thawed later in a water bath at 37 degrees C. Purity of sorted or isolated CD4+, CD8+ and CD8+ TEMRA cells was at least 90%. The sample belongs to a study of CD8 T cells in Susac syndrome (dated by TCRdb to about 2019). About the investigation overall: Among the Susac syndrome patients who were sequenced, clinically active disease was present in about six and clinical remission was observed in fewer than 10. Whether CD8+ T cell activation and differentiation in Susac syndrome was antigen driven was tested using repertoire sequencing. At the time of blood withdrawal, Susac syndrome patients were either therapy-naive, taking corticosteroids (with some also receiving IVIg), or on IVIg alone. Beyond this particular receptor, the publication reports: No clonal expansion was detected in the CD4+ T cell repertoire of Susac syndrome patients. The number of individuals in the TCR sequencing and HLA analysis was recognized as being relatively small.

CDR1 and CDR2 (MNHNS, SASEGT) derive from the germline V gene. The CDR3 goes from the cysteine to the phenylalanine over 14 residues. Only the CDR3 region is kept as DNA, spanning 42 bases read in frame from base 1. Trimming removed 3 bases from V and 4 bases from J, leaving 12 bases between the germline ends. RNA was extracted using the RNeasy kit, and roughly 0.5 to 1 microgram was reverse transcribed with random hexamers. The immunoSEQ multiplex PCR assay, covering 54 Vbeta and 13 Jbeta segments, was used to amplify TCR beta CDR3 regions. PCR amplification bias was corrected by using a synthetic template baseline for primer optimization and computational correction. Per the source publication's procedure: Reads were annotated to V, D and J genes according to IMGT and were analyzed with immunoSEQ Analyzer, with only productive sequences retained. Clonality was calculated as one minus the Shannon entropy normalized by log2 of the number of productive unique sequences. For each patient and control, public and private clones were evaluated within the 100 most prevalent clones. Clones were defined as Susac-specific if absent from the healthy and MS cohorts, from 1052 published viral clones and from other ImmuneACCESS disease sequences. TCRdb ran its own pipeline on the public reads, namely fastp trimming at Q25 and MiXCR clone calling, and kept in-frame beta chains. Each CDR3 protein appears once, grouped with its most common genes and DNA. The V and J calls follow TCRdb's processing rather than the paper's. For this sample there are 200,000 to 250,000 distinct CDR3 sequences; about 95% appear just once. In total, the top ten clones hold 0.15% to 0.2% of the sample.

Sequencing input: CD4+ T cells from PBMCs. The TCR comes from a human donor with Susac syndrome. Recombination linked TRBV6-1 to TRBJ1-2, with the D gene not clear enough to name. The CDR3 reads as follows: CASSERIGSYGYTF. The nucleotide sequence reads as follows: TGTGCCAGCAGTGAGAGAATAGGAAGCTATGGCTACACCTTC.